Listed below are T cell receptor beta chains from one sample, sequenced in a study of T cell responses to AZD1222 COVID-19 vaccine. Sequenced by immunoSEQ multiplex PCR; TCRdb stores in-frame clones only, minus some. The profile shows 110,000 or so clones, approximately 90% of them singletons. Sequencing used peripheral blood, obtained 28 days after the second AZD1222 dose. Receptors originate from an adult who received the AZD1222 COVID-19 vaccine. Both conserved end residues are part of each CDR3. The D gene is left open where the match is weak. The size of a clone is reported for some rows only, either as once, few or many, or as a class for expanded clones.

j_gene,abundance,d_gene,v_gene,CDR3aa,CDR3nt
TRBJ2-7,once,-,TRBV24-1,CATGTVSSYEQYF,TGTGCCACTGGGACGGTGAGCTCCTACGAGCAGTACTTC
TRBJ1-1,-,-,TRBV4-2,CASSQDFGTEAFF,TGTGCCAGCAGCCAAGATTTTGGGACTGAAGCTTTCTTT
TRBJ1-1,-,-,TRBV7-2,CASSLVDGTEAFF,TGTGCCAGCAGCTTAGTTGATGGCACTGAAGCTTTCTTT
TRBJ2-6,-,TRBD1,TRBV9,CASSAQGSGANVLTF,TGTGCCAGCAGCGCACAGGGGTCTGGGGCCAACGTCCTGACTTTC
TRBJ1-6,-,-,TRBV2,CASSEGQGNSPLHF,TGTGCCAGCAGTGAGGGCCAGGGCAATTCACCCCTCCACTTT
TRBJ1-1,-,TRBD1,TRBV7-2,CASSLEGAGAEAFF,TGTGCCAGCAGCTTAGAGGGGGCCGGGGCTGAAGCTTTCTTT
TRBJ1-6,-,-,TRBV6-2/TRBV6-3,CASSYSGGRGDF,TGTGCCAGCAGTTACTCCGGCGGCAGGGGCGACTTT
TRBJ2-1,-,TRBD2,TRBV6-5,CASGLAGGPHEQFF,TGTGCCAGCGGTCTAGCGGGGGGGCCCCATGAGCAGTTCTTC
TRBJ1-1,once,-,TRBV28,CASLDRGNTEAFF,TGTGCCAGCCTGGATCGGGGTAACACTGAAGCTTTCTTT
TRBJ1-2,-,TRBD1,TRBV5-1,CASSFHQGAQGYGYTF,TGCGCCAGCAGCTTTCATCAGGGGGCGCAAGGATATGGCTACACCTTC
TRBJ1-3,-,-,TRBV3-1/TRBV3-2,CASSQAPGNTIYF,TGTGCCAGCAGCCAAGCGCCAGGAAACACCATATATTTT
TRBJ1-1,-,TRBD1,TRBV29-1,CSVDRTGSLTEAFF,TGCAGCGTTGATCGGACAGGGAGTTTGACTGAAGCTTTCTTT
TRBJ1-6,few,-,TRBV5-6,CASSSPGTSLGSPLHF,TGTGCCAGCAGCTCGCCGGGAACATCCCTAGGATCACCCCTCCACTTT
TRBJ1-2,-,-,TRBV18,CASSPSVGVGDYGYTF,TGTGCCAGCTCACCTTCTGTCGGGGTTGGTGACTATGGCTACACCTTC
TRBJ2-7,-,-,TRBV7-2,CASSLPLGYEQYF,TGTGCCAGCAGCTTACCTTTAGGTTACGAGCAGTACTTC
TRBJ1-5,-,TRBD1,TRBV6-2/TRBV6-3,CASSPRQGELINQPQHF,TGTGCCAGCAGCCCTCGACAGGGGGAACTGATAAATCAGCCCCAGCATTTT
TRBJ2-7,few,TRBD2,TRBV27,CASSFSGISYEQYF,TGTGCCAGCAGTTTTAGCGGGATCTCCTACGAGCAGTACTTC
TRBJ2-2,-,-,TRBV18,CASSPPSDSGWAGELFF,TGTGCCAGCTCACCACCATCGGACAGCGGGTGGGCCGGGGAGCTGTTTTTT
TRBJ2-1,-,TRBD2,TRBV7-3,CASSTGTKNEQFF,TGTGCCAGCAGCACCGGGACTAAAAATGAGCAGTTCTTC
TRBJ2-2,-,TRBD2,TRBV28,CASSLRLAGNTGELFF,TGTGCCAGCAGTTTACGACTAGCGGGGAACACCGGGGAGCTGTTTTTT
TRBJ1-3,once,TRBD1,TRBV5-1,CASSGKQGADGNTIYF,TGCGCCAGCAGCGGGAAACAGGGGGCGGATGGAAACACCATATATTTT
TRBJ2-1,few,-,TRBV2,CASSVAGTYNEQFF,TGTGCCAGCAGTGTGGCGGGGACCTACAATGAGCAGTTCTTC
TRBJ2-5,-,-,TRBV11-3,CASSLAGGGKETQYF,TGTGCCAGCAGCTTAGCGGGAGGGGGCAAAGAGACCCAGTACTTC
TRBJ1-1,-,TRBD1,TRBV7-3,CASSLQGGYTEAFF,TGTGCCAGCAGCTTACAGGGGGGCTACACTGAAGCTTTCTTT
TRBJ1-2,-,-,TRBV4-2,CASSQVPGTSNYGYTF,TGTGCCAGCAGCCAAGTGCCGGGAACGTCTAACTATGGCTACACCTTC
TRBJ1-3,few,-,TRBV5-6,CASSQGTRSGNTIYF,TGTGCCAGCAGCCAGGGGACACGATCTGGAAACACCATATATTTT
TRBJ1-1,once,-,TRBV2,CASSDIGVDTEAFF,TGTGCCAGCAGTGATATTGGGGTGGACACTGAAGCTTTCTTT
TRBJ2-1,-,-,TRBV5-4,CASSLPGRRDHEQFF,TGTGCCAGCAGCTTGCCTGGCAGAAGGGACCATGAGCAGTTCTTC
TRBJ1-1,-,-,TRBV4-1,CASSQDPGLRAFF,TGCGCCAGCAGCCAAGATCCGGGGCTCAGGGCTTTCTTT
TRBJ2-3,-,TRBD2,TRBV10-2,CASRLAGGSTDTQYF,TGCGCCAGCAGGCTAGCGGGGGGTAGCACAGATACGCAGTATTTT
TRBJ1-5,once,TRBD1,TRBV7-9,CASRAGTEGPQHF,TGTGCCAGCAGGGCCGGGACAGAAGGGCCCCAGCATTTT
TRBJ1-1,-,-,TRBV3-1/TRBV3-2,CASRRRETEAFF,TGTGCCTCCCGGCGGAGGGAGACTGAAGCTTTCTTT
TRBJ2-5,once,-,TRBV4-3,CASSPSFADQETQYF,TGCGCCAGCAGCCCCTCCTTCGCGGATCAAGAGACCCAGTACTTC
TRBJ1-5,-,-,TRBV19,CASSMRGASNQPQHF,TGTGCCAGTAGTATGCGGGGGGCTAGCAATCAGCCCCAGCATTTT
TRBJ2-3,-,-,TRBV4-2,CASSQQRTSTDTQYF,TGTGCCAGCAGCCAACAGCGGACCAGCACAGATACGCAGTATTTT
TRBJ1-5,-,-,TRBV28,CASSFWGTAQPQHF,TGTGCCAGCAGTTTTTGGGGGACTGCTCAGCCCCAGCATTTT
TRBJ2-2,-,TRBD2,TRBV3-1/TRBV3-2,CASSGWTSGRYTGELFF,TGTGCCAGCAGCGGCTGGACTAGCGGGAGGTACACCGGGGAGCTGTTTTTT
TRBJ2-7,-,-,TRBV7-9,CASSRTASYEQYF,TGTGCCAGCAGCCGGACGGCCTCCTACGAGCAGTACTTC
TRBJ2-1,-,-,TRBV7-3,CASSPSRAGTYNEQFF,TGTGCCAGCAGCCCCTCACGTGCGGGAACCTACAATGAGCAGTTCTTC
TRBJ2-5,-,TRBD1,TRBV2,CASKSQGAPEETQYF,TGTGCCAGCAAATCACAGGGGGCGCCCGAAGAGACCCAGTACTTC
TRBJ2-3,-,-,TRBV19,CASSTGTGTDTQYF,TGTGCCAGTAGTACCGGGACTGGCACAGATACGCAGTATTTT
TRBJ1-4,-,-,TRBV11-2,CASSAMGRGGEKLFF,TGTGCCAGCAGCGCGATGGGGCGAGGAGGTGAAAAACTGTTTTTT
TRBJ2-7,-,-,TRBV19,CASSSPIYYEQYF,TGTGCCAGTAGTAGCCCGATATACTACGAGCAGTACTTC
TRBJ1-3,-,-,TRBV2,CASSPQEPGNTIYF,TGTGCCAGCAGCCCCCAAGAGCCAGGAAACACCATATATTTT
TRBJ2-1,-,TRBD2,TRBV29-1,CSVDLAGVGNEQFF,TGCAGCGTTGACTTGGCGGGAGTGGGTAATGAGCAGTTCTTC
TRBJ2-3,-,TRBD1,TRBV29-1,CSVKGDRGPTDTQYF,TGCAGCGTTAAGGGGGACAGGGGACCCACAGATACGCAGTATTTT
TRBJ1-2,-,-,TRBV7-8,CASSSRYYGYTF,TGTGCCAGCAGCTCCCGATACTATGGCTACACCTTC
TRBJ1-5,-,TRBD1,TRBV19,CASSTGTGGARDQPQHF,TGTGCCAGTAGTACCGGGACAGGGGGCGCGAGGGATCAGCCCCAGCATTTT
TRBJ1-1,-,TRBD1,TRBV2,CASSVGQGGTEAFF,TGTGCCAGCAGTGTGGGACAGGGTGGAACTGAAGCTTTCTTT
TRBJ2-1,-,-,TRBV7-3,CASSLTKASYNEQFF,TGTGCCAGCAGCTTAACAAAGGCCAGCTACAATGAGCAGTTCTTC
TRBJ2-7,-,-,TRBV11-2,CASSLDPGSYYEQYF,TGTGCCAGCAGCTTAGATCCGGGGTCTTACTACGAGCAGTACTTC
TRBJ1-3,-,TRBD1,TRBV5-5,CASSLFGTGGTTIYF,TGTGCCAGCAGCTTGTTCGGGACAGGTGGAACGACCATATATTTT
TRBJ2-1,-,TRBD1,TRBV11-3,CASSPHRGEQFF,TGTGCCAGCAGCCCACACAGGGGGGAGCAGTTCTTC
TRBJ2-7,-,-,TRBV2,CASRDLTYEQYF,TGTGCCAGCAGGGACCTAACCTACGAGCAGTACTTC
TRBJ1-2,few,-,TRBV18,CASSPLQDPNYGYTF,TGTGCCAGCTCACCACTGCAGGACCCTAACTATGGCTACACCTTC
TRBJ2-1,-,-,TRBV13,CASSSLGRYNEQFF,TGTGCCAGCAGCTCCCTGGGCCGCTACAATGAGCAGTTCTTC
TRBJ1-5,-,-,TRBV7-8,CASSLGGGSNQPQHF,TGTGCCAGCAGCTTAGGCGGGGGGAGCAATCAGCCCCAGCATTTT
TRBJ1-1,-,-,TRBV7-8,CASSLSRADPMNTEAFF,TGTGCCAGCAGCTTAAGTAGGGCAGATCCCATGAACACTGAAGCTTTCTTT
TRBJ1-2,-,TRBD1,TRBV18,CASSPRRDRDRHSYGYTF,TGTGCCAGCTCACCTCGCCGGGACAGGGATCGGCACTCCTATGGCTACACCTTC